The 17 T cell receptor beta chains below were found in one sample sequenced in a study of regulatory T cells in long-lasting Graves disease (dated by TCRdb to the early 2020s). The library came from multiplex PCR. The sequencer listed for this sample is Illumina HiSeq 4000. iRepertoire HTBI primers and Arm-PCR amplification of CDR3 regions were used to construct TCR beta libraries. The public reads were run again by TCRdb, first through fastp at Q25 and then through MiXCR, and only productive beta chains were kept. Here each entry gathers all rows of one CDR3 protein and keeps the most common genes and DNA. This sample is represented by more than 300,000 distinct CDR3 sequences; about 12% of them were singletons. Of the sample, approximately 20% falls within the top ten clones. The time point tag for this specimen amounts to: newly diagnosed GD, antithyroid drugs for less than 3 months. For both TCR sequencing and RNA sequencing, RNA was extracted from PBMCs using TRIzol.

These data also featured in a second study, about T cells in Graves' hyperthyroidism and ophthalmopathy.

The starting material was peripheral blood mononuclear cells (PBMCs), obtained at new diagnosis, from a patient treated with antithyroid drugs. The receptors derive from a woman aged 18-29 years with Graves disease. Donor details come from another sample of the same person, matched by shared clones.

This clonotype was counted ten times or more. V gene TRBV19 combines with J gene TRBJ2-1; 9 bases fit TRBD2. The CDR3 loop spans 15 amino acids. Germline assignment: CDR1 LNHDA and CDR2 SQIVND (reference sequence). Trimming at V came to 4 bases and at J to 7 bases, leaving 8 bases not matched to a gene. DNA for the CDR3: TGTGCCAGTAGTACCTATATGACTAGCGGTAATGAGCAGTTCTTC. The encoded protein is CASSTYMTSGNEQFF.

This clonotype was detected ten times or more. The gene calls are TRBV9 and TRBJ2-5; D is tentatively TRBD1 or TRBD2 (6 bases each). V lost 4 bases and J lost 5, with 18 bases in between. The CDR3 runs 15 residues. Germline lookup yields CDR1 SGDLS and CDR2 YYNGEE. The CDR3 nucleotides are TGTGCCAGCAGCAAAGAAAACGGGGGCGGCGAGACCCAGTACTTC. This encodes CASSKENGGGETQYF.

This clonotype occurred a few times. The chain couples TRBV15 to TRBJ2-7; 9 nucleotides agree with TRBD1. Per the germline V gene, CDR1 is LNHNV and CDR2 is YYDKDF (reference sequence). This CDR3 is built from 15 residues. The V segment lost 1 base and the J segment 7 bases; nucleotides outside the gene matches: 8. CDR3 bases: TGTGCCACCAGCAGAGTTGGGACAGGGCTCTGGGAGCAGTACGTC. Protein sequence: CATSRVGTGLWEQYV.

This chain links TRBV5-1 with TRBJ2-5; TRBD2 matches 10 bases. J gave up 5 bases and V 4 bases, and 14 bases lay outside the gene matches. CDR1 is SGHRS, CDR2 YFSETQ, per germline. The CDR3 is 17 amino acids. The CDR3 here is CASSGSTSGRARETQYF. DNA of the CDR3: TGCGCCAGCAGCGGGTCTACAAGCGGGAGGGCCAGGGAGACCCAGTACTTC.

The J gene is TRBJ2-1, the V gene TRBV19; 7 nucleotides agree with TRBD1. There are 13 residues in the CDR3. Germline CDR1 and CDR2: LNHDA and SQIVND (reference sequence). V shed 9 bases, J shed 5 bases, and the junction held 7 bases outside the gene matches. The DNA for the CDR3 is TGTGCCAGCAGGGATGACAGGGACAATGAGCAGTTCTTC. Translation gives CASRDDRDNEQFF.

There are many counts of this clonotype. The chain carries TRBV30 and TRBJ1-5, with a tentative D call TRBD1 (5 bases). This CDR3 comprises 13 residues. Germline CDR1 and CDR2: GTSNPN and SVGIG (reference sequence). Trimming stripped 0 bases from V and 5 bases from J, with 8 bases between. The CDR3 DNA reads as TGTGCCTGGAGTGTACGGGGGGATCAGCCCCAGCATTTT. This sequence encodes CAWSVRGDQPQHF.

This clonotype occurred many times. This chain connects TRBV5-1 to TRBJ1-1; D not resolved. Germline CDR1 is SGHRS and CDR2 is YFSETQ. The V and J ends lost 3 bases and 0 bases respectively, with 12 bases between them. This CDR3 contains 15 residues. Written as DNA, the CDR3 is TGCGCCAGCAGCTCCCGGGAGGCTATGAACACTGAAGCTTTCTTT. Translated: CASSSREAMNTEAFF. Filled out from reference TRBV5-1 and TRBJ1-1, the complete variable domain reads KAGVTQTPRYLIKTRGQQVTLSCSPISGHRSVSWYQQTPGQGLQFLFEYFSETQRNKGNFPGRFSGRQFSNSRSEMNVSTLELGDSALYLCASSSREAMNTEAFFGQGTRLTVV.

This clonotype was counted a few times. V is TRBV12-5 and J is TRBJ1-4; 7 nucleotides agree with TRBD1. J lost 5 bases, V lost 0 bases, and 6 bases had no gene match. Germline V gene sequence: CDR1 LGHNT, CDR2 FRNRAP. CDR3 length: 16 residues. The CDR3 bases are TGTGCTAGTGGTTTGGTAATAGGGACAGAAAATGAAAAACTGTTTTTT. It yields the protein CASGLVIGTENEKLFF.

This clonotype was counted many times. The chain links TRBV15 to TRBJ2-2; D tentatively reads TRBD1 or TRBD2 (6 bases each). Between the trimmed V and J ends, which lost 6 bases and 0 bases, there was a span of 17 bases. The CDR3 is 17 residues long. Per germline, CDR1 LNHNV and CDR2 YYDKDF (reference sequence). CDR3 nucleotides: TGTGCCACCAGTACACCTAACGGGGGCGCGAACACCGGGGAGCTGTTTTTT. Translating gives CATSTPNGGANTGELFF.

This clonotype was counted ten times or more. This chain uses TRBV7-9 with TRBJ1-1; 7 nucleotides align to TRBD1. This CDR3 region has 15 residues. The trim removed 5 bases at V and 5 bases at J, leaving 11 bases unmatched. The germline gives CDR1 SEHNR, CDR2 FQNEAQ (reference sequence). The CDR3 DNA reads as TGTGCCAGCAGCAGGGGGCCGGGTGTAGGGACTGAAGCTTTCTTT. Its protein product is CASSRGPGVGTEAFF.

This chain uses TRBV5-8 with TRBJ2-1; TRBD1 agrees at 8 bases. The CDR3 contains 12 residues. Germline CDR1 and CDR2: SGHTS and YDEGEE. V was pared by 0 bases and J by 14 bases, with 4 bases of the junction left unmatched. CDR3 residues: CASSLALGQEFF. The CDR3 nucleotides read TGTGCCAGCAGCTTGGCCTTGGGACAGGAGTTCTTC.

In this sample, this clonotype turned up many times. V and J are TRBV9 and TRBJ2-1; TRBD2 aligns across 9 bases. The germline gives CDR1 SGDLS, CDR2 YYNGEE. V lost 3 bases and J lost 6; bases outside the gene matches: 7. This CDR3 has 15 amino acids. The CDR3 is CASSDSGRSSNEQFF. DNA of the CDR3: TGTGCCAGCAGCGATAGCGGGAGAAGTAGCAATGAGCAGTTCTTC.

Ten or more counts support this clonotype. The chain links TRBV11-2 to TRBJ2-2, with D possibly being TRBD2 (5 bases). Between the trimmed V and J ends, which lost 2 bases and 3 bases, there was a span of 13 bases. The CDR3 has 16 residues. The germline CDR1 and CDR2 sequences are SGHAT and FQNNGV. CDR3 residues: CASSLRGSDHTGELFF. In DNA, the CDR3 is TGTGCCAGCAGCTTACGAGGGAGCGATCACACCGGGGAGCTGTTTTTT.

At least ten counts were recorded for this clonotype. V is TRBV6-5 and J is TRBJ2-7, with 9 nucleotides matching TRBD2. Germline CDR1 is MNHEY and CDR2 is SVGAGI. Unmatched junction bases numbered 13, after V lost 4 bases and J lost 3 bases. The CDR3 runs to 17 residues. CDR3 DNA: TGTGCCAGCAGTTTAACAAAACTAGCGGGCTACGTCTACGAGCAGTACTTC. The encoded protein is CASSLTKLAGYVYEQYF.

At least ten counts were recorded for this clonotype. The chain is built from TRBV29-1 and TRBJ1-1, with a weak D call TRBD1 (5 bases). The CDR3 is 13 amino acids. V lost 7 bases, J lost 3 bases, and 15 bases lay in between. Germline V gene data show CDR1 as SQVTM and CDR2 as ANQGSEA. DNA for the CDR3: TGCAGCGCGGGGGGGGGGTCGGACACTGAAGCTTTCTTT. Protein: CSAGGGSDTEAFF.

This clonotype was counted ten times or more. The chain carries TRBV20-1 and TRBJ1-2, with TRBD1 matching 7 bases. The V segment lost 3 bases and the J segment 0 bases; nucleotides outside the gene matches: 13. Germline CDR1 DFQATT, CDR2 SNEGSKA (reference sequence). The length of the CDR3 is 17 residues. In nucleotides, the CDR3 is TGCAGTGCTAGCGTTGACAGGGCGCTCCTTTCTAACTATGGCTACACCTTC. Translated: CSASVDRALLSNYGYTF.

This clonotype was detected a few times. This sequence joins TRBV11-2 and TRBJ2-1, with 10 bases aligning to TRBD2. The germline V gene has CDR1 SGHAT and CDR2 FQNNGV. This CDR3 contains 19 residues. V gave up 5 bases and J gave up 6 bases; unmatched junction bases: 19. The CDR3: CASSPTQREGWMLGNEQFF. The DNA of the CDR3 is TGTGCCAGCAGCCCCACCCAGCGGGAGGGATGGATGTTGGGCAATGAGCAGTTCTTC.